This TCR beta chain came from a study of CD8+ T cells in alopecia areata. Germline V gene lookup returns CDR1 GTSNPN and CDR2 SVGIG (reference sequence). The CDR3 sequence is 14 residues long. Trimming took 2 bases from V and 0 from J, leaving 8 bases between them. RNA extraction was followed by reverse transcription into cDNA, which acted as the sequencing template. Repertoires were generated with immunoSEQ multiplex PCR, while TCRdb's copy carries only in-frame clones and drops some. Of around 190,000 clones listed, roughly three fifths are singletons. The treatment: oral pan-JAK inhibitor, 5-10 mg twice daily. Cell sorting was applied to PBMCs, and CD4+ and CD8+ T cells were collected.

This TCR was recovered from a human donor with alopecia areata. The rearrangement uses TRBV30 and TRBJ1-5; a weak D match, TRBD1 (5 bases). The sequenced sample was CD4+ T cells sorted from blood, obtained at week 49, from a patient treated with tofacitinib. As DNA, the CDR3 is TGTGCCTGGAGTCACGGGGGTAGCAATCAGCCCCAGCATTTT. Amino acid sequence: CAWSHGGSNQPQHF.